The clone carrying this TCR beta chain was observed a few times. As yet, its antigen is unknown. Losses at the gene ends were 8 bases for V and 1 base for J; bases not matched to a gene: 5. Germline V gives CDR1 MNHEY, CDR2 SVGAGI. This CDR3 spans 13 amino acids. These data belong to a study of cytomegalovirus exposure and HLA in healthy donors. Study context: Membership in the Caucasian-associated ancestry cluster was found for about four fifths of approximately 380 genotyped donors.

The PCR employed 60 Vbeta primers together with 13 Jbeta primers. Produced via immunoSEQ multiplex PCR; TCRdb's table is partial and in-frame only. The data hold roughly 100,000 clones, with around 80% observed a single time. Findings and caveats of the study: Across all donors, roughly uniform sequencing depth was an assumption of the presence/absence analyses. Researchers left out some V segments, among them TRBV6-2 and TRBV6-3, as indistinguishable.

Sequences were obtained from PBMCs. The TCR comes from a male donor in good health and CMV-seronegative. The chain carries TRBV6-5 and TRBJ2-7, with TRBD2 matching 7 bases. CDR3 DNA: TGTGCCAGCGCAACTAGCGAGTCCTACGAGCAGTACTTC. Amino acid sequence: CASATSESYEQYF.